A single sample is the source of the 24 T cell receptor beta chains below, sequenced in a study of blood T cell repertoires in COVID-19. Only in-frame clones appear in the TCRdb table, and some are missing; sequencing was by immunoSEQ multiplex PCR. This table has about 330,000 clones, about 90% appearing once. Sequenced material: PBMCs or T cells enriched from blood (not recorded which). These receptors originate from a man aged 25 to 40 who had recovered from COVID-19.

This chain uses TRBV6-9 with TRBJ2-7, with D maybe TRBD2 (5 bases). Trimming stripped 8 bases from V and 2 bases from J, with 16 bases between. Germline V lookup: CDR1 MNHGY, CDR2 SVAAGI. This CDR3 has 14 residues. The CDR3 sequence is CASYGVNTTYEQYF. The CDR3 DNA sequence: TGTGCCAGCTACGGGGTAAACACAACCTACGAGCAGTACTTC.

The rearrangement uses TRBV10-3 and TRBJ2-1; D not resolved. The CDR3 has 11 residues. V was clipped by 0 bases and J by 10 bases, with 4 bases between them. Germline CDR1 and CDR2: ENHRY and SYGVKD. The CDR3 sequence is CAISESREQFF. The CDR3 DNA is TGTGCCATCAGTGAGTCCAGGGAGCAGTTCTTC.

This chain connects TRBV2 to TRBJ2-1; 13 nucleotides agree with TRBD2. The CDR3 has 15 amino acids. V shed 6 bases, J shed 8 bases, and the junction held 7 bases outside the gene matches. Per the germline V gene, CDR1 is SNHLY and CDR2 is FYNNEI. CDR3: CASSAGTSGAYEQFF. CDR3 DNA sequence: TGTGCCAGCAGCGCCGGGACTAGCGGGGCCTATGAGCAGTTCTTC.

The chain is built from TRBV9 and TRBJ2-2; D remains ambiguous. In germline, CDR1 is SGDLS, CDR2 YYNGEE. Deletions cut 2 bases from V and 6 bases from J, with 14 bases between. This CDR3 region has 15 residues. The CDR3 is CASSVLGSRAGELFF. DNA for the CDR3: TGTGCCAGCAGCGTCCTCGGCAGTCGGGCCGGGGAGCTGTTTTTT.

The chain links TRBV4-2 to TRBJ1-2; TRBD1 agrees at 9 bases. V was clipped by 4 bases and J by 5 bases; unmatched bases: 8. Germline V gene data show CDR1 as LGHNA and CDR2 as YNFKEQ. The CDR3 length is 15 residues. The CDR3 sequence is CASSRRDREVYGYTF. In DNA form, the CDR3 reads TGTGCCAGCAGCCGCCGGGACAGGGAAGTGTATGGCTACACCTTC.

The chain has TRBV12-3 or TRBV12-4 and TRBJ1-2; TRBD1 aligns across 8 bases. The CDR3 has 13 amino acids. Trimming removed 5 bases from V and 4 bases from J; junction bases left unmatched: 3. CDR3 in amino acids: CASSRQGIYGYTF. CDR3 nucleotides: TGTGCCAGCAGTCGACAGGGGATCTATGGCTACACCTTC.

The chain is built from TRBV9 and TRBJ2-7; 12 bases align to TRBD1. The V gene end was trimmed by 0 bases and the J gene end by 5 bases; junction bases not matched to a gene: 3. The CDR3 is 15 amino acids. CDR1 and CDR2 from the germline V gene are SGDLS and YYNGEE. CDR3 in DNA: TGTGCCAGCAGCGTAGCCGGGACAGGGGGCGACGAGCAGTACTTC. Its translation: CASSVAGTGGDEQYF.

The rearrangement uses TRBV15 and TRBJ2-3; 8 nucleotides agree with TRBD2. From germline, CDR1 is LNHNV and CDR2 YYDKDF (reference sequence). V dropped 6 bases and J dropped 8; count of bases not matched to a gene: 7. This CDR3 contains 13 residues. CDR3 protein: CATRISSGGTQYF. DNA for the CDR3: TGTGCCACCAGAATCTCGAGCGGGGGTACGCAGTATTTT.

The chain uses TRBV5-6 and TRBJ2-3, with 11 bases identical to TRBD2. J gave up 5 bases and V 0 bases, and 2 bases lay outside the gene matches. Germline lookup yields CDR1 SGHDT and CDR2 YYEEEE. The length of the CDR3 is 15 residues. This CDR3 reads CASSLVGTSGDTQYF. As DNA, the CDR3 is TGTGCCAGCAGCTTGGTAGGGACTAGCGGAGATACGCAGTATTTT.

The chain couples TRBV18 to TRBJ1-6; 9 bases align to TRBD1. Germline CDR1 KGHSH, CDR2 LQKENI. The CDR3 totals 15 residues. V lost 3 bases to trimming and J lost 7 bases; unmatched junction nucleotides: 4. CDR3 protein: CASSPGQGTNSPLHF. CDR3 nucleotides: TGTGCCAGCTCACCGGGACAGGGTACCAATTCACCCCTCCACTTT.

This chain's CDR3 is CASSQDEYAPNYGYTF. The CDR3 DNA is TGCGCCAGCAGCCAAGACGAGTACGCGCCTAACTATGGCTACACCTTC. The genes are TRBV4-1 and TRBJ1-2; D remains ambiguous. Germline lookup yields CDR1 MGHRA and CDR2 YSYEKL. This CDR3 spans 16 amino acids. Trimming left V 0 bases short and J 0 bases short, with 11 bases between.

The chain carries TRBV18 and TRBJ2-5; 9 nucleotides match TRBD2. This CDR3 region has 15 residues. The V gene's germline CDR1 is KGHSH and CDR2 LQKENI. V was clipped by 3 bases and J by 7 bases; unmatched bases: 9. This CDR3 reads CASSPIAGVVGTQYF. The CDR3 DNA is TGTGCCAGCTCACCCATAGCGGGGGTCGTTGGGACCCAGTACTTC. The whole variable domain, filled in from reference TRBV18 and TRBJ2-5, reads NAGVMQNPRHLVRRRGQEARLRCSPMKGHSHVYWYRQLPEEGLKFMVYLQKENIIDESGMPKERFSAEFPKEGPSILRIQQVVRGDSAAYFCASSPIAGVVGTQYFGPGTRLLVL.

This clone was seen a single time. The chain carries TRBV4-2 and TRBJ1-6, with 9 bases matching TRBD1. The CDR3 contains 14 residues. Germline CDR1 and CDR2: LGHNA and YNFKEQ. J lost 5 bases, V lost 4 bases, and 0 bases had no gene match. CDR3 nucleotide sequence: TGTGCCAGCAGCCGGACAGGGGATAATTCACCCCTCCACTTT. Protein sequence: CASSRTGDNSPLHF.

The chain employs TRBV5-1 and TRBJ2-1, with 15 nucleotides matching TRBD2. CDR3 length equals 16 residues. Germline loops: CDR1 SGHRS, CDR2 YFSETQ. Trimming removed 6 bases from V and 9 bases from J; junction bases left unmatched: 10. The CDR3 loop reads CASTSRTSGGAAEQFF. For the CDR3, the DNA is TGCGCCAGCACCTCTCGGACTAGCGGGGGGGCCGCTGAGCAGTTCTTC.

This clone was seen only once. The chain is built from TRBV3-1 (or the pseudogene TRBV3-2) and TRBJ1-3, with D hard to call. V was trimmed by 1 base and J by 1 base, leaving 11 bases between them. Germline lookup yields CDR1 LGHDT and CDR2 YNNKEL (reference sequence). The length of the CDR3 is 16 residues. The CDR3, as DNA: TGTGCCAGCAGCCAAGGTGGAGGAGCATCTGGAAACACCATATATTTT. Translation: CASSQGGGASGNTIYF.

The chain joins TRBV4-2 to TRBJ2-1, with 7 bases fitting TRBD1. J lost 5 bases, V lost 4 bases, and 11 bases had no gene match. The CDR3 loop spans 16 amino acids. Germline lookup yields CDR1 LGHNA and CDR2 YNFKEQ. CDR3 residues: CASSLTRGRAHNEQFF. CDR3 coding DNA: TGTGCCAGCAGCCTAACAAGGGGGCGAGCACACAATGAGCAGTTCTTC.

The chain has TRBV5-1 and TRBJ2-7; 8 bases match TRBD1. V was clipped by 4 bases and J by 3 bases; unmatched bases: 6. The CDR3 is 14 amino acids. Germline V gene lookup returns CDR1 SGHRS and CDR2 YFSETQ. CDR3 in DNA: TGCGCCAGCAGCCTCTCCGGGACAGGCTACGAGCAGTACTTC. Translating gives CASSLSGTGYEQYF.

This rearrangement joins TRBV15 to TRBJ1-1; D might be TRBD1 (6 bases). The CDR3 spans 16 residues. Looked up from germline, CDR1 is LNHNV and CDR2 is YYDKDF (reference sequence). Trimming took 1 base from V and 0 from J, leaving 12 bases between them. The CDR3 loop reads CATSRGVSGVNTEAFF. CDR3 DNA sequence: TGTGCCACCAGCAGAGGAGTTTCAGGGGTGAACACTGAAGCTTTCTTT. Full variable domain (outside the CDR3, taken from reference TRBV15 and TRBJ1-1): DAMVIQNPRYQVTQFGKPVTLSCSQTLNHNVMYWYQQKSSQAPKLLFHYYDKDFNNEADTPDNFQSRRPNTSFCFLDIRSPGLGDTAMYLCATSRGVSGVNTEAFFGQGTRLTVV.

The CDR3 protein is CASSLERGNQETQYF. CDR3 DNA: TGCGCCAGCAGCTTGGAACGGGGGAACCAAGAGACCCAGTACTTC. The rearrangement joins TRBV5-1 to TRBJ2-5, with TRBD2 as a possible D gene (6 bases). Trimming cost V 0 bases and J 0 bases, with 9 bases left between them. CDR1 is SGHRS, CDR2 YFSETQ, per germline. CDR3 length: 15 amino acids.

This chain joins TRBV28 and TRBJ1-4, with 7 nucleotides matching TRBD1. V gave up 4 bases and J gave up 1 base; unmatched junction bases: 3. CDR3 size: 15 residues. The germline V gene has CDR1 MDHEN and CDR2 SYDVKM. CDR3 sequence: CASSWTGGTNEKLFF. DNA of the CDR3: TGTGCCAGCAGTTGGACAGGAGGAACTAATGAAAAACTGTTTTTT.

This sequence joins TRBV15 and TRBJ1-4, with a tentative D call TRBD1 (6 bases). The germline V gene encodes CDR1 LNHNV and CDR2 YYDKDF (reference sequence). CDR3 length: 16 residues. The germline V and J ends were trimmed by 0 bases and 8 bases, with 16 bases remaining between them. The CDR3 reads CATSREGLGGREKLFF. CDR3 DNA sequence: TGTGCCACCAGCAGAGAGGGGCTAGGGGGTAGGGAAAAACTGTTTTTT. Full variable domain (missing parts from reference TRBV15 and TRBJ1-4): DAMVIQNPRYQVTQFGKPVTLSCSQTLNHNVMYWYQQKSSQAPKLLFHYYDKDFNNEADTPDNFQSRRPNTSFCFLDIRSPGLGDTAMYLCATSREGLGGREKLFFGSGTQLSVL.

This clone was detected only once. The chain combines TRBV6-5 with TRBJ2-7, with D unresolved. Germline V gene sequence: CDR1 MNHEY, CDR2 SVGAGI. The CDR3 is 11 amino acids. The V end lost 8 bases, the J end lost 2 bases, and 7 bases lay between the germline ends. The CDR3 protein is CASVSPYEQYF. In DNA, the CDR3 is TGTGCCAGCGTCTCTCCCTACGAGCAGTACTTC.

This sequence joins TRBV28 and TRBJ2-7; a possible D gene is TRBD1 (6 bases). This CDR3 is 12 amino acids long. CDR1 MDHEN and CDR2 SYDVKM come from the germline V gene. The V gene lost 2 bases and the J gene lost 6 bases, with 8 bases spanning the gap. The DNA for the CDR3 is TGTGCCAGCAGTTTACCCAGGGGCGAGCAGTACTTC. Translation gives CASSLPRGEQYF.

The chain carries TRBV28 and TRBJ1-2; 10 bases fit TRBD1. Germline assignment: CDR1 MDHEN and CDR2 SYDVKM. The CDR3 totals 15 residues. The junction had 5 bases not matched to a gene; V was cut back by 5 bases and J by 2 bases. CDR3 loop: CASSGTGDINYGYTF. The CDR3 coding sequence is TGTGCCAGCAGTGGGACAGGGGATATCAACTATGGCTACACCTTC.